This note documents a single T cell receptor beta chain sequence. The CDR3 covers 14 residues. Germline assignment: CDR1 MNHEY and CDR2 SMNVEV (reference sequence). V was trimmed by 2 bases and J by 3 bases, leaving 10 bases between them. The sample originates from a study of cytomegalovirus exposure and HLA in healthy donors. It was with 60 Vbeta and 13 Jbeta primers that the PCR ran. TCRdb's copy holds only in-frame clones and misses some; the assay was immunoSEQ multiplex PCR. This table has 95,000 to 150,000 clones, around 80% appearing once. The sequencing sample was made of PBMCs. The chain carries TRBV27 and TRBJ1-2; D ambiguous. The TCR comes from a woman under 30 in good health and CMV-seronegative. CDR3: CASSLKTPDYGYTF. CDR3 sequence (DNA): TGTGCCAGCAGTTTAAAGACACCTGACTATGGCTACACCTTC.